A selection of T cell receptor beta chains follows, all from one sample in a study of T-cell reconstitution after alpha-beta-depleted transplantation in children. In TCRdb, the PCR reads were re-called with MiXCR into one record per CDR3 protein. The sample gives some 500,000 distinct CDR3 sequences, roughly 18% of which show up once; approximately 3% is in the top ten. The sample here was PBMCs from the stem cell graft donor, taken from the stem cell graft. These receptors originate from a human donor who donated a stem cell graft to a child with acute lymphoblastic leukemia. Both conserved end residues are part of each CDR3. Each record gives: V gene, clone size, D gene, J gene, CDR3 DNA, CDR3 protein. A D gene is named only where the DNA matches it firmly. Rows give clone size only sometimes, using once, few, many, or a class for an expanded clone.

V gene: TRBV2
clone size: NA
D gene: TRBD2
J gene: TRBJ2-3
CDR3 DNA: TGTGCCAGCAGTGAATTAGCGGGAGAAACAGATACGCAGTATTTT
CDR3 protein: CASSELAGETDTQYF

V gene: TRBV19
clone size: NA
D gene: TRBD1
J gene: TRBJ2-1
CDR3 DNA: TGTGCCAGTAGTATATCAGGGGGCAATGAGCAGTTCTTC
CDR3 protein: CASSISGGNEQFF

V gene: TRBV27
clone size: few
D gene: TRBD2
J gene: TRBJ2-1
CDR3 DNA: TGTGCCAGCAGTTTCCTAGCGGGAGGGCCGTATGAGCAGTTCTTC
CDR3 protein: CASSFLAGGPYEQFF

V gene: TRBV30
clone size: NA
D gene: NA
J gene: TRBJ2-7
CDR3 DNA: TGTGCCGGGGAGGGGGTCGCCGAGCAGTACTTC
CDR3 protein: CAGEGVAEQYF

V gene: TRBV12-3/TRBV12-4
clone size: few
D gene: TRBD2
J gene: TRBJ2-3
CDR3 DNA: TGTGCCAGCAGTTTACAGACTAGCGGGAGTACAGATACGCAGTATTTT
CDR3 protein: CASSLQTSGSTDTQYF

V gene: TRBV3-1
clone size: NA
D gene: TRBD2
J gene: TRBJ2-7
CDR3 DNA: TGTGCCAGCAGCCGGCGGGGACTAGCGGGAATCTACGAGCAGTACTTC
CDR3 protein: CASSRRGLAGIYEQYF

V gene: TRBV10-2
clone size: many
D gene: NA
J gene: TRBJ2-2
CDR3 DNA: TGCGCCAGCACCGGGACACGGAAACCCGGGGAGCTGTTTTTT
CDR3 protein: CASTGTRKPGELFF

V gene: TRBV7-8
clone size: NA
D gene: NA
J gene: TRBJ2-5
CDR3 DNA: TGTGCCAGCAGCTCCGGGACTTTCTTCCAAGAGACCCAGTACTTC
CDR3 protein: CASSSGTFFQETQYF

V gene: TRBV5-6
clone size: few
D gene: NA
J gene: TRBJ2-2
CDR3 DNA: TGTGCCAGCAGTCGGAGCAGGACCGCGAACACCGGGGAGCTGTTTTTT
CDR3 protein: CASSRSRTANTGELFF

V gene: TRBV5-4
clone size: NA
D gene: NA
J gene: TRBJ2-1
CDR3 DNA: TGTGCCAGCAGCTTCGCGATAGCGGTAAATGAGCAGTTCTTC
CDR3 protein: CASSFAIAVNEQFF

V gene: TRBV4-1
clone size: few
D gene: NA
J gene: TRBJ2-7
CDR3 DNA: TGCGCCAGCAGCCAAGATTTACCCTACGAGCAGTACTTC
CDR3 protein: CASSQDLPYEQYF

V gene: TRBV2
clone size: NA
D gene: NA
J gene: TRBJ2-7
CDR3 DNA: TGTGCCAGCAGTGCCTCAACAGGGTTCTACGAGCAGTACTTC
CDR3 protein: CASSASTGFYEQYF

V gene: TRBV5-1
clone size: NA
D gene: TRBD1
J gene: TRBJ1-5
CDR3 DNA: TGCGCCAGCAGCCCAGGGACAGGGGATAATCAGCCCCAGCATTTT
CDR3 protein: CASSPGTGDNQPQHF

V gene: TRBV11-2
clone size: once
D gene: TRBD1
J gene: TRBJ1-4
CDR3 DNA: TGTGCCAGCAGCTCAGTGGCCGGGACAGGGAGTGAAAAACTGTTTTTT
CDR3 protein: CASSSVAGTGSEKLFF

V gene: TRBV5-1
clone size: NA
D gene: NA
J gene: TRBJ2-2
CDR3 DNA: TGCGCCAGCAGCTTGAGAAGGTCCGGGGAGCTGTTTTTT
CDR3 protein: CASSLRRSGELFF

V gene: TRBV6-1
clone size: NA
D gene: NA
J gene: TRBJ1-3
CDR3 DNA: TGTGCCAGCACCCTCGACAGGCTCTCTGGAAACACCATATATTTT
CDR3 protein: CASTLDRLSGNTIYF

V gene: TRBV20-1
clone size: NA
D gene: TRBD1
J gene: TRBJ2-1
CDR3 DNA: TGCAGTGCTAGAGATGTCGGCAGGGGGCCCTACAATGAGCAGTTCTTC
CDR3 protein: CSARDVGRGPYNEQFF

V gene: TRBV9
clone size: few
D gene: TRBD2
J gene: TRBJ2-7
CDR3 DNA: TGTGCCAGCAGCGTGGCTAGCGGCCGGCACGAGCAGTACTTC
CDR3 protein: CASSVASGRHEQYF

V gene: TRBV5-5
clone size: NA
D gene: NA
J gene: TRBJ2-6
CDR3 DNA: TGTGCCAGCAGCTTTGGGGGCTCTGGGGCCAACGTCCTGACTTTC
CDR3 protein: CASSFGGSGANVLTF

V gene: TRBV5-1
clone size: NA
D gene: NA
J gene: TRBJ2-7
CDR3 DNA: TGCGCCAGCAGCTTGGACTTAACTTGGGGATACGAGCAGTACTTC
CDR3 protein: CASSLDLTWGYEQYF

V gene: TRBV6-5
clone size: few
D gene: NA
J gene: TRBJ2-4
CDR3 DNA: TGTGCCAGCAGTTACTCGAGACAGGGGACTAGTGCAAACATTCAGTACTTC
CDR3 protein: CASSYSRQGTSANIQYF

V gene: TRBV27
clone size: few
D gene: TRBD1
J gene: TRBJ2-7
CDR3 DNA: TGTGCCAGCAGTTGGTCAGGGGGCTACTACGAGCAGTACTTC
CDR3 protein: CASSWSGGYYEQYF

V gene: TRBV7-2
clone size: NA
D gene: TRBD2
J gene: TRBJ2-2
CDR3 DNA: TGTGCCAGCAGCTTTGTAGCGGGAGACACCGGGGAGCTGTTTTTT
CDR3 protein: CASSFVAGDTGELFF

V gene: TRBV4-1
clone size: many
D gene: TRBD2
J gene: TRBJ2-7
CDR3 DNA: TGCGCCAGCAGCCAAGCAAGCGGGAGTTCCTACGAGCAGTACTTC
CDR3 protein: CASSQASGSSYEQYF

V gene: TRBV19
clone size: NA
D gene: NA
J gene: TRBJ1-1
CDR3 DNA: TGTGCCAGTAGTATCGGGCAGTCGAACACTGAAGCTTTCTTT
CDR3 protein: CASSIGQSNTEAFF

V gene: TRBV5-8
clone size: NA
D gene: TRBD2
J gene: TRBJ2-3
CDR3 DNA: TGTGCCAGCAGCCATGCAGGACTAGCGGCTACGCAGTATTTT
CDR3 protein: CASSHAGLAATQYF

V gene: TRBV5-5
clone size: NA
D gene: NA
J gene: TRBJ2-1
CDR3 DNA: TGTGCCAGCAGCTTCGGGAACAGCTCCTACAATGAGCAGTTCTTC
CDR3 protein: CASSFGNSSYNEQFF

V gene: TRBV7-9
clone size: NA
D gene: TRBD1
J gene: TRBJ1-5
CDR3 DNA: TGTGCCAGCAGCTTAGCGGACAGGGAGTATAGCAAACAGCCCCAGCATTTT
CDR3 protein: CASSLADREYSKQPQHF

V gene: TRBV12-3/TRBV12-4
clone size: NA
D gene: TRBD2
J gene: TRBJ2-3
CDR3 DNA: TGTGCCAGCATCATTTCACTAGCGGGAGTGGATACGCAGTATTTT
CDR3 protein: CASIISLAGVDTQYF

V gene: TRBV6-5
clone size: few
D gene: NA
J gene: TRBJ1-2
CDR3 DNA: TGTGCCAGCAGTTACGGGACTTGGGGACCTTATGGCTACACCTTC
CDR3 protein: CASSYGTWGPYGYTF

V gene: TRBV20-1
clone size: few
D gene: NA
J gene: TRBJ2-7
CDR3 DNA: TGCAGTGCTAGCGGAAGCAGGGCCACCTACGAGCAGTACTTC
CDR3 protein: CSASGSRATYEQYF

V gene: TRBV20-1
clone size: few
D gene: NA
J gene: TRBJ2-7
CDR3 DNA: TGCAGTGCTAGCACGGACTCCTACGAGCAGTACTTC
CDR3 protein: CSASTDSYEQYF

V gene: TRBV7-3
clone size: NA
D gene: TRBD2
J gene: TRBJ2-7
CDR3 DNA: TGTGCCAGCAGCTTAGCGGGAGGGGGCCTCTACGAGCAGTACTTC
CDR3 protein: CASSLAGGGLYEQYF

V gene: TRBV9
clone size: few
D gene: TRBD2
J gene: TRBJ2-1
CDR3 DNA: TGTGCCAGCAGCAAGGGACTAGCGGGCGCCTACAATGAGCAGTTCTTC
CDR3 protein: CASSKGLAGAYNEQFF

V gene: TRBV2
clone size: NA
D gene: NA
J gene: TRBJ1-4
CDR3 DNA: TGTGCCAGCAGAACAGGCACCGATGAAAAACTGTTTTTT
CDR3 protein: CASRTGTDEKLFF

V gene: TRBV12-3/TRBV12-4
clone size: NA
D gene: NA
J gene: TRBJ2-3
CDR3 DNA: TGTGCCAGCAGTTGGCTAGTCCACACAGATACGCAGTATTTT
CDR3 protein: CASSWLVHTDTQYF

V gene: TRBV30
clone size: NA
D gene: NA
J gene: TRBJ2-1
CDR3 DNA: TGTGCCTGGCGGGACTTTTACAATGAGCAGTTCTTC
CDR3 protein: CAWRDFYNEQFF

V gene: TRBV7-3
clone size: few
D gene: NA
J gene: TRBJ2-1
CDR3 DNA: TGTGCCAGCAGCTTAGCGCGGGACCCCGAGTATGAGCAGTTCTTC
CDR3 protein: CASSLARDPEYEQFF

V gene: TRBV5-1
clone size: few
D gene: NA
J gene: TRBJ2-5
CDR3 DNA: TGCGCCAGCAGCTTGCCCTATACCTCTAGTTTGGAGACCCAGTACTTC
CDR3 protein: CASSLPYTSSLETQYF

V gene: TRBV6-5
clone size: few
D gene: NA
J gene: TRBJ2-7
CDR3 DNA: TGTGCCAGCAGTTACTTCGGGGATTTCTACGAGCAGTACTTC
CDR3 protein: CASSYFGDFYEQYF

V gene: TRBV5-1
clone size: few
D gene: NA
J gene: TRBJ1-1
CDR3 DNA: TGCGCCAGCAGCCACGAAGGGGCGTACACTGAAGCTTTCTTT
CDR3 protein: CASSHEGAYTEAFF

V gene: TRBV28
clone size: few
D gene: NA
J gene: TRBJ1-2
CDR3 DNA: TGTGCCAGCACCCCAGCGGACCTTTATGGCTACACCTTC
CDR3 protein: CASTPADLYGYTF